This T cell receptor (beta chain) was identified in a study of blood T cell repertoires in COVID-19. The table came from immunoSEQ multiplex PCR; TCRdb's copy has only in-frame clones and leaves some out. In the table there are fewer than 250,000 clones, approximately 86% of which are singletons. The source of this sequence is a woman aged 45-65 years with acute COVID-19. The source material was PBMCs or T cells enriched from blood (not recorded which).

The CDR3 sequence is CASSSGQIGNTIYF. CDR3 in DNA: TGCGCCAGCAGCTCGGGACAGATTGGAAACACCATATATTTT. The J gene is TRBJ1-3, the V gene TRBV5-1; 7 bases agree with TRBD1. Germline V CDR1 and CDR2: SGHRS, YFSETQ. V was clipped by 3 bases and J by 3 bases; unmatched bases: 3. This CDR3 comprises 14 residues.